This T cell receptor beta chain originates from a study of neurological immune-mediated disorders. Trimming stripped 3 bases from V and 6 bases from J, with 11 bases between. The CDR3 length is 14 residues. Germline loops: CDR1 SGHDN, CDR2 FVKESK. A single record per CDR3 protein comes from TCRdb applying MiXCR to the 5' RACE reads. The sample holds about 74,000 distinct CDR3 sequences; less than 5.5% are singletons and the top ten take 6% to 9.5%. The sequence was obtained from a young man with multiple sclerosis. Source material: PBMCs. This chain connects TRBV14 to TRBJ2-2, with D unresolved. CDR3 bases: TGTGCCAGCAGCCACCGCAGTTTGTCCGGGGAGCTGTTTTTT. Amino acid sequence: CASSHRSLSGELFF.